The 25 T cell receptor beta chains presented below share a single source sample, sequenced in a study of T cell clonality in common variable immunodeficiency. TCRdb's table, derived via immunoSEQ multiplex PCR, lists solely in-frame clones and lacks some. The sample gives roughly 60,000 clones, none seen only once, and the top ten clones hold about 1.5%. Sample: peripheral blood mononuclear cells. Receptors were obtained from a person aged 18 to 70 in good health.

This clone was seen repeatedly, ten times or more. The read is 3 residues too short to cover the CDR3 end, so that end is filled in from the germline J gene. This chain joins TRBV19 and TRBJ2-1, with a weak D call TRBD1 (5 bases). The germline V and J ends were trimmed by 2 bases and 0 bases, with 5 bases remaining between them. There are 14 residues in the CDR3. Germline V gives CDR1 LNHDA, CDR2 SQIVND (reference sequence). The CDR3 protein is CASSIRGSYNEQFF. The DNA read from the CDR3 is TGTGCCAGTAGTATAAGGGGCTCCTACAATGAG.

At least ten counts were recorded for this clone. From the germline J gene comes the end of the CDR3, since the read stops 3 residues before it. The chain is built from TRBV19 and TRBJ2-1, with 8 nucleotides matching TRBD2. The CDR3 has 16 amino acids. Germline CDR1 LNHDA, CDR2 SQIVND (reference sequence). Trimming removed 3 bases from V and 7 bases from J; junction bases left unmatched: 11. The sequenced part of the CDR3 DNA is TGTGCCAGTAGTATTCAAGGACTAGCCCGTTTTAATGAG. This encodes CASSIQGLARFNE. The whole CDR3 sequence reads CASSIQGLARFNEQFF.

This clone occurred many times. The CDR3 loop reads CASRSGSSEKLFF. The covered CDR3 bases are TGCGCCAGCCGATCAGGAAGTAGTGAAAAA. The chain couples TRBV5-1 to TRBJ1-4; D uncertain. The read halts 3 residues ahead of the CDR3 end, with the missing end drawn from the germline J gene. Germline V gene lookup returns CDR1 SGHRS and CDR2 YFSETQ. V dropped 7 bases and J dropped 7 bases, with 14 bases sitting between them. The CDR3 covers 13 residues.

This clone was seen at least ten times. The read falls 3 residues short of the CDR3 end, and the missing part is taken from the germline J gene. The chain is built from TRBV5-6 and TRBJ2-7, with 8 bases fitting TRBD2. Losses at the gene ends were 4 bases for V and 0 bases for J; bases not matched to a gene: 6. The CDR3 contains 15 residues. Germline assignment: CDR1 SGHDT and CDR2 YYEEEE. The part of the CDR3 DNA that was read is TGTGCCAGCAGCACACTAGCGGATAACTCCTACGAG. Its protein product is CASSTLADNSYE. The full CDR3 protein is CASSTLADNSYEQYF.

There are many counts of this clone. The read terminates 3 residues ahead of where the CDR3 ends, so the germline J gene completes it. The chain couples TRBV2 to TRBJ1-4, with 12 positions matching TRBD1. J gave up 7 bases and V 6 bases, and 3 bases lay outside the gene matches. CDR3 size: 14 residues. Germline-derived CDR1 and CDR2 are SNHLY and FYNNEI. Partial CDR3 DNA: TGTGCCAGCAGCGGGACAGGGGGCGGTGAAAAA. The encoded protein is CASSGTGGGEK. From start to end, the CDR3 is CASSGTGGGEKLFF.

Many counts were recorded for this clone. The read falls 3 residues short of the CDR3 end, and the missing part is taken from the germline J gene. The rearrangement uses TRBV30 and TRBJ2-5; the match to TRBD2 covers 9 bases. From germline, CDR1 is GTSNPN and CDR2 SVGIG (reference sequence). The CDR3 runs 15 residues. The trim removed 4 bases at V and 6 bases at J, leaving 12 bases unmatched. The CDR3 bases that were read are TGTGCCTGGACCAAACCGGGACTAGCAGCGAAGACC. It specifies CAWTKPGLAAKT. The full CDR3 reads CAWTKPGLAAKTQYF.

This clone was counted many times. The read comes to an end 3 residues before the CDR3 does, leaving the germline J gene to fill in the end. The chain has TRBV28 and TRBJ2-3; tentative D call: TRBD2 (5 bases). Germline V gives CDR1 MDHEN, CDR2 SYDVKM. The CDR3 covers 16 residues. V was pared by 1 base and J by 5 bases, with 16 bases between. CDR3 DNA, as far as it was read: TGTGCCAGCAGTTTATCGGGGTATGGCGCACAAGATACG. Its protein is CASSLSGYGAQDT. The CDR3 in its entirety is CASSLSGYGAQDTQYF.

This clone was seen ten or more times. The CDR3 end falls 3 residues outside the read, so it is completed with the germline J gene. The chain joins TRBV19 to TRBJ1-6; D possibly corresponds to TRBD1 (6 bases). V was cut by 3 bases and J by 4 bases, with 7 bases left in between. CDR1 is LNHDA, CDR2 SQIVND, per germline (reference sequence). The CDR3 totals 14 residues. CDR3 loop: CASSIGQYNSPLHF. CDR3 DNA, as far as it was read: TGTGCCAGTAGTATCGGACAGTATAATTCACCC.

This clone has a count of ten or more. Sequencing ends 3 residues short of the CDR3 end; the germline J gene provides the rest. The chain joins TRBV20-1 to TRBJ1-1, with 8 bases fitting TRBD1. V was pared by 3 bases and J by 4 bases, with 7 bases of the junction left unmatched. The CDR3 consists of 14 residues. CDR1 DFQATT and CDR2 SNEGSKA come from the germline V gene (reference sequence). CDR3 sequence reads: CSARSDRVGTEAFF. The part of the CDR3 DNA that was read is TGCAGTGCTAGGTCGGACAGGGTAGGCACTGAA.

Many counts were recorded for this clone. The read ends 3 residues shy of where the CDR3 ends; the end is completed using the germline J gene. This sequence joins TRBV12-5 and TRBJ2-7; 11 nucleotides line up with TRBD1. CDR1 is LGHNT, CDR2 FRNRAP, per germline. With 7 bases clipped from V and 6 bases from J, the junction kept 5 bases outside the gene matches. The CDR3 is 13 amino acids. The CDR3 DNA, read in part, is TGTGCTAGTGTAGGACAGGGGGCACTCGAG. This codes for CASVGQGALE. The whole CDR3 reads CASVGQGALEQYF. The full variable domain, with the rest looked up from reference TRBV12-5 and TRBJ2-7, is DARVTQTPRHKVTEMGQEVTMRCQPILGHNTVFWYRQTMMQGLELLAYFRNRAPLDDSGMPKDRFSAEMPDATLATLKIQPSEPRDSAVYFCASVGQGALEQYFGPGTRLTVT.

Worth noting for this clone: The observed sequence ends 3 residues before the CDR3 terminus, with the missing tail filled in from the germline J gene. The genes are TRBV19 and TRBJ2-1, with a weak D call TRBD2 (6 bases). CDR1 is LNHDA, CDR2 SQIVND, per germline (reference sequence). The germline V and J ends were trimmed by 4 bases and 3 bases, with 13 bases remaining between them. The CDR3 is 15 amino acids. The CDR3 spells CASSTRSGFYNEQFF. The sequenced CDR3 bases are TGTGCCAGTAGTACCCGGAGCGGGTTCTACAATGAG.

This clone has a count of ten or more. The read finishes 3 residues shy of the CDR3 end, and the germline J gene is used to complete it. The chain couples TRBV4-2 to TRBJ2-1; the match to TRBD2 covers 9 bases. The trim removed 3 bases at V and 3 bases at J, leaving 6 bases unmatched. Germline CDR1 is LGHNA and CDR2 is YNFKEQ. The CDR3 loop spans 16 amino acids. The CDR3 DNA, read in part, is TGTGCCAGCAGCCAGGATGCTAGCGGGATCTACAATGAG. Translating gives CASSQDASGIYNE. The entire CDR3 reads CASSQDASGIYNEQFF.

The sample holds many counts of this clone. The read terminates 3 residues before the CDR3 end, so the remaining end is supplied by the germline J gene. The V call is TRBV16, the J call TRBJ1-5, with TRBD1 identical over 7 bases. V was clipped by 0 bases and J by 4 bases; unmatched bases: 3. CDR1 and CDR2 from the germline V gene are KGHSY and FQNENV. CDR3 size: 15 residues. The CDR3 sequence: CASSQSGQYNQPQHF. Incomplete CDR3 DNA: TGTGCCAGCAGCCAATCGGGACAGTATAATCAGCCC.

A few counts support this clone. Incomplete CDR3 DNA: TGTGCCAGCAGCCTTGGGACTAGCCGTTCCTACGAG. It translates to CASSLGTSRSYE. The complete CDR3 sequence is CASSLGTSRSYEQYF. This chain links TRBV11-3 with TRBJ2-7, with 9 bases lining up with TRBD2. The read halts 3 residues ahead of the CDR3 end, with the missing end drawn from the germline J gene. Germline lookup yields CDR1 SGHNT and CDR2 YENEEA. V was pared by 5 bases and J by 1 base, with 6 bases of the junction left unmatched. The CDR3 has 15 amino acids.

This clone was seen ten or more times. The read terminates 3 residues ahead of where the CDR3 ends, so the germline J gene completes it. The rearrangement joins TRBV20-1 to TRBJ2-7; TRBD2 matches 12 bases. Germline values: CDR1 DFQATT, CDR2 SNEGSKA (reference sequence). The V and J ends lost 2 bases and 6 bases, in that order; junction bases with no gene match: 5. CDR3 length: 14 amino acids. The CDR3 here is CSARSSGRAGEQYF. Incomplete CDR3 DNA: TGCAGTGCTAGATCTAGCGGGAGGGCCGGCGAG.

This clone came up many times. Read sequence stops 3 residues before the CDR3 end, and the germline J gene provides the missing end. The chain links TRBV6-4 to TRBJ1-5; D unresolved. Trimming took 8 bases from V and 8 from J, leaving 13 bases between them. CDR1 is MRHNA, CDR2 SNTAGT, per germline. This CDR3 has 12 amino acids. The DNA read from the CDR3 is TGTGCCAGCCGTATTTGTTTTGAGCCC. Protein: CASRICFEP. The entire CDR3 reads CASRICFEPQHF.

This clone has at least ten counts. The limits of the CDR3 on the DNA are not certain, so only TCRdb's listed CDR3 is given. This chain uses TRBV12-5 with TRBJ2-2; TRBD1, as called in the table, went unchecked against the DNA. The CDR3 length is 19 residues, termini included. The germline V gene has CDR1 LGHNT and CDR2 FRNRAP. This CDR3 reads CASGLVMGQKGMNTGELFF.

This clone appeared many times. Sequencing ends 3 residues short of the CDR3 end; the germline J gene provides the rest. The chain couples TRBV20-1 to TRBJ2-7; 11 bases map to TRBD1. The CDR3 length is 17 residues. Trimming cost V 5 bases and J 3 bases; bases outside gene matches: 15. The germline V gene has CDR1 DFQATT and CDR2 SNEGSKA (reference sequence). This CDR3 reads CSARWMGGQGVGYEQYF. The covered CDR3 bases are TGCAGTGCTCGGTGGATGGGGGGACAGGGGGTGGGCTACGAG.

This clone was seen many times. The observed sequence ends 3 residues before the CDR3 terminus, with the missing tail filled in from the germline J gene. This rearrangement joins TRBV18 to TRBJ2-1, with TRBD1 matching 9 bases. The CDR3 has 14 amino acids. Germline CDR1 KGHSH, CDR2 LQKENI. With V trimmed by 7 bases and J by 7 bases, 8 bases remained unmatched. The CDR3 region is CASFRDRDGNEQFF. CDR3 DNA, as far as it was read: TGTGCCAGCTTTAGGGACAGGGATGGGAATGAG.

This clone was observed at least ten times. The read stops 3 residues short of the end of the CDR3; the missing end is completed from the germline J gene. The genes are TRBV20-1 and TRBJ1-1, with D possibly TRBD1 on 6 matching bases. This CDR3 has 14 residues. Looked up from germline, CDR1 is DFQATT and CDR2 is SNEGSKA (reference sequence). CDR3 in amino acids: CSAERESGTRAAFF. The sequenced CDR3 bases are TGCAGTGCCGAGCGTGAGTCCGGGACAAGGGCA.

This clone came up many times. Read coverage stops 3 residues before the CDR3 terminus; the germline J gene supplies the remainder. This sample includes further DNA sequences coding for the same CDR3. The chain combines TRBV6-2 or TRBV6-3 with TRBJ2-1, with 8 bases lining up with TRBD2. V was clipped by 5 bases and J by 1 base; unmatched bases: 1. The CDR3 totals 14 residues. CDR1 and CDR2 (germline): MNHEY, SVGEGT. CDR3 bases read: TGTGCCAGCAGTAGCGGGAGTTCCTACAATGAG. It specifies CASSSGSSYNE. The whole CDR3 sequence is CASSSGSSYNEQFF.

This clone was detected many times. The CDR3 is cut off 3 residues early in the read; its end comes from the germline J gene. The chain couples TRBV2 to TRBJ1-1; D possibly corresponds to TRBD1 (6 bases). CDR3 length: 14 amino acids. CDR1 is SNHLY, CDR2 FYNNEI, per germline. Trimming removed 5 bases at V and 2 bases at J, with 12 bases between. The CDR3 sequence: CASSYRARNTEAFF. CDR3 DNA, as far as it was read: TGTGCCAGCAGTTACAGGGCCCGCAACACTGAA.

This clone was picked up many times. The read ends 3 residues before the CDR3 terminus; that terminus is restored from the germline J gene. V gene TRBV5-1 combines with J gene TRBJ2-3; D not resolved. This CDR3 has 15 residues. Trimming shortened V by 0 bases and J by 0 bases, and 8 bases separated the two germline ends. Germline V gene sequence: CDR1 SGHRS, CDR2 YFSETQ. The covered CDR3 bases are TGCGCCAGCAGCTTGGGCCTAACTAGCACAGATACG. It yields the protein CASSLGLTSTDT. The full CDR3 is CASSLGLTSTDTQYF.

This clone was counted ten times or more. The read gets to within 3 residues of the CDR3 end, and the germline J gene fills in the rest. The chain has TRBV5-1 and TRBJ2-4; D gene unclear. Per germline, CDR1 SGHRS and CDR2 YFSETQ. V lost 0 bases and J 5 bases, leaving 6 bases between the germline ends. The CDR3 has 13 amino acids. This CDR3 reads CASSLALENIQYF. The sequenced part of the CDR3 DNA is TGCGCCAGCAGCTTGGCCTTAGAAAACATT.

This clone has ten or more counts. The covered CDR3 bases are TGTGCCAGCAGCCAATATGTCAGGACAACTAATGAAAAA. This encodes CASSQYVRTTNEK. The entire CDR3 sequence reads CASSQYVRTTNEKLFF. The V and J genes are TRBV12-3 or TRBV12-4 and TRBJ1-4, with D hard to call. Read data end 3 residues before the CDR3 end; the end is taken from the germline J gene. The CDR3 runs 16 residues. Trimming took 6 bases from V and 0 from J, leaving 14 bases between them.